The rows below give T cell receptor beta chains drawn from one sample of a study of blood T cell repertoires in COVID-19. Profiling relied on immunoSEQ multiplex PCR, and the TCRdb table lists in-frame clones only, not all of them. The table lists roughly 460,000 clones, roughly 89% of them singletons. The source material was peripheral blood. These receptor sequences come from a man aged 18 to 29 with COVID-19, enrolled during active disease. Each CDR3 is given with its conserved first and last residue. Each record gives: J gene, CDR3 length, V gene, CDR3 protein.

TRBJ2-1 | 14 | TRBV19 | CASSENRGYNEQFF
TRBJ1-3 | 14 | TRBV5-1 | CASSSGTSGNTIYF
TRBJ2-7 | 14 | TRBV19 | CASSTRDRIYEQYF
TRBJ1-2 | 15 | TRBV5-1 | CASSLSPGGDYGYTF
TRBJ2-1 | 14 | TRBV19 | CASRGDYGGAEQFF
TRBJ2-5 | 15 | TRBV27 | CASSGRVGGQETQYF
TRBJ2-1 | 15 | TRBV18 | CASSYRVSSYNEQFF
TRBJ2-3 | 16 | TRBV5-1 | CASSLQGGSSTDTQYF
TRBJ2-2 | 15 | TRBV27 | CASSFGLTYTGELFF
TRBJ2-7 | 15 | TRBV5-4 | CASSQAGTGEHEQYF
TRBJ1-1 | 13 | TRBV30 | CAWTGALNTEAFF
TRBJ2-2 | 18 | TRBV15 | CATSRDPAGPQLSGELFF
TRBJ2-5 | 14 | TRBV2 | CASSELQGEETQYF
TRBJ2-1 | 13 | TRBV3-1/TRBV3-2 | CASSQDRAREQFF
TRBJ2-7 | 14 | TRBV18 | CASSPPSTGYEQYF
TRBJ2-7 | 14 | TRBV5-1 | CASSLGGISYEQYF
TRBJ2-2 | 17 | TRBV5-1 | CASSPRAGTGLSGELFF
TRBJ1-5 | 14 | TRBV23-1 | CARRTGGRNQPQHF
TRBJ2-7 | 18 | TRBV7-8 | CASSLARPGHRLSYEQYF
TRBJ2-7 | 12 | TRBV5-6 | CASSLGQGEQYF
TRBJ2-3 | 14 | TRBV3-1/TRBV3-2 | CASSPLSGGQGRYF
TRBJ1-3 | 14 | TRBV7-9 | CASSSTGEGNTIYF
TRBJ2-1 | 17 | TRBV5-1 | CASSLVAVRGLGNEQFF
TRBJ2-6 | 17 | TRBV19 | CASRLAGVVSGANVLTF
TRBJ2-1 | 13 | TRBV5-1 | CASSLGLSNEQFF
TRBJ1-3 | 14 | TRBV6-5 | CASSYSPGGNTIYF
TRBJ2-4 | 17 | TRBV3-1/TRBV3-2 | CASSRLGTSGTKNIQYF
TRBJ2-1 | 15 | TRBV28 | CASNEGQGTYNEQFF
TRBJ2-4 | 15 | TRBV18 | CASSPGLAGENIQYF
TRBJ2-5 | 15 | TRBV24-1 | CATSDLRTGSETQYF
TRBJ2-5 | 16 | TRBV2 | CASSEAHGGLGETQYF
TRBJ2-2 | 15 | TRBV27 | CASSALAGGAGELFF
TRBJ1-3 | 15 | TRBV19 | CASTATGGLGNTIYF
TRBJ2-1 | 17 | TRBV5-5 | CASSLAFGLADNNEQFF
TRBJ2-5 | 14 | TRBV11-3 | CASSRTGGLETQYF
TRBJ2-7 | 15 | TRBV18 | CASSQPDGLSYEQYF
TRBJ2-1 | 16 | TRBV3-1/TRBV3-2 | CASSLAGGGSAGWQFF
TRBJ2-1 | 16 | TRBV6-5 | CASSYSRGGVRNEQFF
TRBJ2-1 | 14 | TRBV19 | CASSIFSPPAIQFF
TRBJ2-6 | 14 | TRBV23-1 | CAGQGSSGANVLTF
TRBJ2-1 | 15 | TRBV19 | CASSTGQESYNEQFF
TRBJ2-2 | 14 | TRBV28 | CASMGGTFVGELFF
TRBJ1-1 | 13 | TRBV2 | CASKGEMNTEAFF
TRBJ2-7 | 17 | TRBV7-9 | CASSLASPSDRDYEQYF
TRBJ2-3 | 14 | TRBV7-9 | CASSFGGVADTQYF